This entry lists 5 T cell receptor beta chains sequenced from one sample in a study of T cells in women clearing cervical HPV infection. TCRdb's copy holds only in-frame clones and misses some; the assay was immunoSEQ multiplex PCR. In all, the sample yields 40,000 or so clones. Source material: blood buffy coat. All receptors come from a woman between 18 and 70 years old with a cervical HPV16 infection that either progressed to CIN3+ or cleared (not recorded which).

Remarks on this clone: The sequenced fragment ends 3 residues before the CDR3 boundary, so the rest is inferred from the germline J gene. J is TRBJ1-2 and V is TRBV5-1; tentatively, D is TRBD1 (5 bases). The CDR3 has 14 amino acids. Germline V gives CDR1 SGHRS, CDR2 YFSETQ. V lost 0 bases and J lost 7, with 13 bases in between. CDR3 protein: CASSLDGADGGYTF. The CDR3 DNA, read in part, is TGCGCCAGCAGCTTGGATGGGGCGGATGGTGGC.

About this clone: The CDR3 end lies 3 residues beyond the end of the read and is filled in from the germline J gene. The chain uses TRBV13 and TRBJ2-1, with 11 bases that match TRBD2. This CDR3 region has 16 residues. J was trimmed by 8 bases and V by 6 bases; bases with no gene match: 12. The germline gives CDR1 PRHDT, CDR2 FYEKMQ (reference sequence). The sequenced CDR3 bases are TGTGCCAGCAGGGGGGTAACTAGCGGGGGAACTGATGAG. This translates into CASRGVTSGGTDE. The entire CDR3 protein is CASRGVTSGGTDEQFF.

On this clone itself: The read halts 3 residues ahead of the CDR3 end, with the missing end drawn from the germline J gene. The same CDR3 can be traced to other DNA sequences in this sample. This chain uses TRBV23-1 with TRBJ1-2; D perhaps matches TRBD1 (6 bases). TRBV23-1 has ORF status, its function being uncertain. The CDR3 is 19 residues long. V was clipped by 3 bases and J by 2 bases, with 25 bases between them. CDR3 protein: CASSQADPKAQQGNYGYTF. The DNA read from the CDR3 is TGCGCCAGCAGTCAGGCAGATCCAAAGGCCCAACAGGGAAACTATGGC.

Comments on this clone: Read sequence stops 3 residues before the CDR3 end, and the germline J gene provides the missing end. The J gene is TRBJ2-4, the V gene TRBV4-2; a possible D gene is TRBD2 (6 bases). The CDR3 length is 15 residues. Per the germline V gene, CDR1 is LGHNA and CDR2 is YNFKEQ. The V gene lost 1 base and the J gene lost 6 bases, with 13 bases spanning the gap. CDR3 sequence reads: CASSQGDGDSNIQYF. The CDR3 DNA, read in part, is TGTGCCAGCAGCCAAGGAGACGGGGACTCAAACATT.

On this clone itself: The read comes to an end 3 residues before the CDR3 does, leaving the germline J gene to fill in the end. The chain joins TRBV20-1 to TRBJ1-2, with 7 bases matching TRBD1. With V trimmed by 6 bases and J by 5 bases, 6 bases remained unmatched. This CDR3 spans 12 amino acids. Germline V gene sequence: CDR1 DFQATT, CDR2 SNEGSKA (reference sequence). The DNA read from the CDR3 is TGCAGTGCGATGACAGGGAGATATGGC. The encoded protein is CSAMTGRYG. In full, the CDR3 is CSAMTGRYGYTF.